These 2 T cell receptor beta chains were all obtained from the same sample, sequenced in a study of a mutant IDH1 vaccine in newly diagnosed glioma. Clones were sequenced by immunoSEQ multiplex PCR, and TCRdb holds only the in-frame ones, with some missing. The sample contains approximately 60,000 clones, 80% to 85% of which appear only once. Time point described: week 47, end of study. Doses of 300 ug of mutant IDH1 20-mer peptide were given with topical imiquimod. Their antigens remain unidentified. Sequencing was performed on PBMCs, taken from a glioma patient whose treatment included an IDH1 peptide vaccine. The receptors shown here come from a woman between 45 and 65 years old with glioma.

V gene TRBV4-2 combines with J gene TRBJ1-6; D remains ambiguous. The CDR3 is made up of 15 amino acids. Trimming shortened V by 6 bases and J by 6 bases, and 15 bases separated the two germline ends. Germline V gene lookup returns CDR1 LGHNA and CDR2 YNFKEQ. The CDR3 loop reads CASSPSARSNSPLHF. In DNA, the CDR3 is TGTGCCAGCAGTCCCTCGGCACGGAGTAATTCACCCCTCCACTTT.

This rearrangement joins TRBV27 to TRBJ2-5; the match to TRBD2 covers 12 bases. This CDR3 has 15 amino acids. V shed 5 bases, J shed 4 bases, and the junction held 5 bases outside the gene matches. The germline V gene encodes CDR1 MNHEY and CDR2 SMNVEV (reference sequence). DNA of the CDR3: TGTGCCAGCAGTCTAGCGGGGGGGCCTGTAGAGACCCAGTACTTC. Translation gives CASSLAGGPVETQYF.